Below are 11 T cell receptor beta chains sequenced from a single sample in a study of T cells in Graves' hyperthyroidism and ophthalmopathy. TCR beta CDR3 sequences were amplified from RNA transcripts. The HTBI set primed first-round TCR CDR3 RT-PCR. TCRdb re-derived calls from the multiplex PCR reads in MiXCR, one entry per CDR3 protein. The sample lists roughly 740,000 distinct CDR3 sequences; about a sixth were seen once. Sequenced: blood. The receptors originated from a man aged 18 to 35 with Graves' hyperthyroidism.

The CDR3 reads CASMAAAGRKQYF. CDR3 DNA sequence: TGTGCCAGCATGGCCGCCGCAGGGAGGAAGCAGTACTTC. The chain is built from TRBV7-8 and TRBJ2-7; a possible D gene is TRBD2 (6 bases). Between the trimmed V and J ends, which lost 7 bases and 8 bases, there was a span of 18 bases. This CDR3 has 13 residues. Per germline, CDR1 SGHVS and CDR2 FQNEAQ.

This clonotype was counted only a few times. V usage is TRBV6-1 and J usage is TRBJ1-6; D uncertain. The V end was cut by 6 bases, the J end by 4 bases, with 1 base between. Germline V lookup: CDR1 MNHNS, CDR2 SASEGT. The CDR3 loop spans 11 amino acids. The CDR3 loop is CASRYNSPLHF. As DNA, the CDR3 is TGTGCCAGCAGATATAATTCACCCCTCCACTTT.

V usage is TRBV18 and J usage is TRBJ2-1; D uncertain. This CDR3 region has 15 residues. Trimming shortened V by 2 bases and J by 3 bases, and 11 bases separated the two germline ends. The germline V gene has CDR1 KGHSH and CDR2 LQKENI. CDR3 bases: TGTGCCAGCTCACCAGTGGGTGGGCTCTACAATGAGCAGTTCTTC. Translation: CASSPVGGLYNEQFF.

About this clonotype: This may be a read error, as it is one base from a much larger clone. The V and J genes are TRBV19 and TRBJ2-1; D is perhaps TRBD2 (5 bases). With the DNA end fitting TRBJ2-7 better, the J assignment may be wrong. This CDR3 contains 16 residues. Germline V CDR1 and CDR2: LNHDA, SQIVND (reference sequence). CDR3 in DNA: TGTGCCAGTAGTGTGGCGCCAGCGGCAGGCTACAATGAGCAGTACTTC. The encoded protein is CASSVAPAAGYNEQYF.

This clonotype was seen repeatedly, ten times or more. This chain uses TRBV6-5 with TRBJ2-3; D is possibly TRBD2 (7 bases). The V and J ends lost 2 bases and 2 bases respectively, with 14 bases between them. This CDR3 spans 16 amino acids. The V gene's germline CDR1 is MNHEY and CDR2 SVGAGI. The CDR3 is CASSYGSGDTTDTQYF. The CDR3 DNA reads TGTGCCAGCAGTTACGGGAGCGGGGACACCACAGATACGCAGTATTTT.

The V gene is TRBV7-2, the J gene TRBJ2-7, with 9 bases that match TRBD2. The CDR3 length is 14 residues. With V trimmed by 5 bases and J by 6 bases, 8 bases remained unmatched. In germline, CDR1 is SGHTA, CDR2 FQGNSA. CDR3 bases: TGTGCCAGCAGCCATTTGGCGGGAGGGCGCGAGCAGTACTTC. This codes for CASSHLAGGREQYF.

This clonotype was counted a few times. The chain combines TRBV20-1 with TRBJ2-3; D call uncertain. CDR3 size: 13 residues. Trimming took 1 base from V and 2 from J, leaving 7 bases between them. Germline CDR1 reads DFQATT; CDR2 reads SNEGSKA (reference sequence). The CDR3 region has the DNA TGCAGTGCTAGAGTGGTCAACACAGATACGCAGTATTTT. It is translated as CSARVVNTDTQYF.

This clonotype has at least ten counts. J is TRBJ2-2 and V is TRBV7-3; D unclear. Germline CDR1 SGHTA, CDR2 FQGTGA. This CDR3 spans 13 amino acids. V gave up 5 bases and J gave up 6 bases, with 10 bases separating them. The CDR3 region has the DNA TGTGCCAGCAGCACCACTTTGGCCGGGGAGCTGTTTTTT. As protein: CASSTTLAGELFF.

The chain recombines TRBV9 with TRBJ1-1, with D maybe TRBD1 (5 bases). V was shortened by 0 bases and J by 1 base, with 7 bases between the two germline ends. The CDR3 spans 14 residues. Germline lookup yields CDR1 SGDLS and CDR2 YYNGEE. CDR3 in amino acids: CASSVGRANTEAFF. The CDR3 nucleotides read TGTGCCAGCAGCGTAGGCAGGGCGAACACTGAAGCTTTCTTT.

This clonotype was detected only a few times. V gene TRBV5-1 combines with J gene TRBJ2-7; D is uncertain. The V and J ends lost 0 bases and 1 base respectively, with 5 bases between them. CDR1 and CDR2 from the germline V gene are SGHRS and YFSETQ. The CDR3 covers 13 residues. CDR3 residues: CASSLAWSYEQYF. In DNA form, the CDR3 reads TGCGCCAGCAGCTTGGCCTGGTCCTACGAGCAGTACTTC.

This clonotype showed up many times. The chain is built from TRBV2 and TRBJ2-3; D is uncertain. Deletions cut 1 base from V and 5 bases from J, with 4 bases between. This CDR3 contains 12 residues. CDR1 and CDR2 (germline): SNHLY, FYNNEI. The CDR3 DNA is TGTGCCAGCAGTGAAGGCGTAGATACGCAGTATTTT. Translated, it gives CASSEGVDTQYF.